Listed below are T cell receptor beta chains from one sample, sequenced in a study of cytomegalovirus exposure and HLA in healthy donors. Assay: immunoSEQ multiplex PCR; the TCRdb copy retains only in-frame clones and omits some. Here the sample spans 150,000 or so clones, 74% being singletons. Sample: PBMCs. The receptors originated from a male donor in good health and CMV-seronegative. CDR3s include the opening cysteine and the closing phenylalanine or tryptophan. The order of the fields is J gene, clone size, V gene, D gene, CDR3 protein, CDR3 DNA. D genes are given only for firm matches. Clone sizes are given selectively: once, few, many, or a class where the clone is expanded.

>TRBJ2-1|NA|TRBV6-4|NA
CASSDSGGEQFF
TGTGCCAGTTCTGACTCCGGAGGCGAGCAGTTCTTC
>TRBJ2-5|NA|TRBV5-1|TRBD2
CASSGSGGGLGETQYF
TGCGCCAGCAGCGGCAGCGGGGGGGGCCTGGGGGAGACCCAGTACTTC
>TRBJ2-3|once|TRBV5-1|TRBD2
CASSSGLNSDTQYF
TGCGCCAGCAGCTCGGGACTAAATTCAGATACGCAGTATTTT
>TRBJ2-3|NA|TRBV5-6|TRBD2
CASSSGDTDTQYF
TGTGCCAGCAGTAGCGGGGACACAGATACGCAGTATTTT
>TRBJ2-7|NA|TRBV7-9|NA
CASSFSGSTYEQYF
TGTGCCAGCAGCTTCTCCGGGAGCACCTACGAGCAGTACTTC
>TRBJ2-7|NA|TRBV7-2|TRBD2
CASSLAGGAYEQYF
TGTGCCAGCAGCTTAGCGGGAGGGGCCTACGAGCAGTACTTC
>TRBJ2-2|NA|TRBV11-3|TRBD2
CASSVAGVGTGELFF
TGTGCCAGCAGCGTAGCGGGAGTTGGGACCGGGGAGCTGTTTTTT
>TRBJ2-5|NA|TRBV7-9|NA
CASSLVGGMETQYF
TGTGCCAGCAGCTTAGTCGGGGGAATGGAGACCCAGTACTTC
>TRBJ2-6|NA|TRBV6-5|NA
CASSSNSGANVLTF
TGTGCCAGCAGTTCCAACTCTGGGGCCAACGTCCTGACTTTT
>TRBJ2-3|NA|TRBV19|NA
CASSNRAGDTQYF
TGTGCCAGTAGTAACAGGGCGGGAGATACGCAGTATTTT
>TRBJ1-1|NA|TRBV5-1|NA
CASAQGQDTEAFF
TGCGCCAGCGCCCAGGGGCAGGACACTGAAGCTTTCTTT
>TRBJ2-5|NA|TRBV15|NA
CATSNGNQETQYF
TGTGCCACCAGCAACGGTAACCAAGAGACCCAGTACTTC
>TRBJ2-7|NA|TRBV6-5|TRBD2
CASSYEGLASDEQYF
TGTGCCAGCAGTTACGAGGGACTAGCCTCCGACGAGCAGTACTTC
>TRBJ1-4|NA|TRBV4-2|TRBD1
CASSQATGGNNEKLFF
TGTGCCAGCAGCCAAGCTACAGGGGGGAATAATGAAAAACTGTTTTTT
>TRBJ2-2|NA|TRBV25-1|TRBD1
CASSEGTASANTGELFF
TGTGCCAGCAGTGAGGGGACAGCATCCGCGAACACCGGGGAGCTGTTTTTT
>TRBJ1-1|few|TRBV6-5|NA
CASSYRGGGTEAFF
TGTGCCAGCAGTTACAGGGGCGGGGGGACTGAAGCTTTCTTT
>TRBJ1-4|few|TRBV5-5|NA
CASSLDDRREKLFF
TGTGCCAGCAGCTTGGACGACAGGAGAGAAAAACTGTTTTTT